These 10 T cell receptor beta chains originate from one sample sequenced in a study of blood T cells in healthy people across ages. Then a second PCR, running roughly 7 to 11 cycles, was carried out with a sample-barcoded 5' primer and a J-beta primer mix. Via MiXCR, TCRdb re-called the 5' RACE reads, giving one row per CDR3 protein. The sample gives roughly 1,500,000 distinct CDR3 sequences, roughly a third of which show up once; approximately 10% is in the top ten. The sequenced sample consisted of blood. Receptors originate from a woman aged 25 to 39 in good health.

This clonotype appeared a single time. V gene TRBV19 combines with J gene TRBJ2-5, with D perhaps TRBD1 (6 bases). Deletions cut 5 bases from V and 2 bases from J, with 15 bases between. The CDR3 has 15 residues. Germline V CDR1 and CDR2: LNHDA, SQIVND (reference sequence). CDR3 amino acids: CASSRIRQDQETQYF. The CDR3 DNA follows: TGTGCCAGTAGTCGAATAAGACAGGATCAAGAGACCCAGTACTTC. Supplemented by reference TRBV19 and TRBJ2-5, the full variable domain reads DGGITQSPKYLFRKEGQNVTLSCEQNLNHDAMYWYRQDPGQGLRLIYYSQIVNDFQKGDIAEGYSVSREKKESFPLTVTSAQKNPTAFYLCASSRIRQDQETQYFGPGTRLLVL.

The rearrangement joins TRBV4-1 to TRBJ1-2, with D perhaps matching TRBD1 (6 bases). The germline V gene has CDR1 MGHRA and CDR2 YSYEKL. The CDR3 has 14 amino acids. V dropped 3 bases and J dropped 2 bases, with 10 bases sitting between them. CDR3 amino acids: CASSQTQGNYGYTF. CDR3 nucleotides: TGCGCCAGCAGCCAGACACAGGGAAACTATGGCTACACCTTC.

This sequence joins TRBV6-2 or TRBV6-3 and TRBJ2-7; 7 bases match TRBD2. The CDR3 consists of 13 residues. Germline V gene data show CDR1 as MNHEY and CDR2 as SVGEGT. Losses at the gene ends were 6 bases for V and 4 bases for J; bases not matched to a gene: 6. CDR3 sequence: CASRASGGYEQYF. The CDR3 DNA reads as TGTGCCAGCAGGGCTAGCGGAGGATACGAGCAGTACTTC.

This clonotype turned up a few times. CDR3 DNA sequence: TGTGCCAGCAGCCTTACAGGGTACGCAGATACGCAGTATTTT. Its translation: CASSLTGYADTQYF. The genes are TRBV14 and TRBJ2-3; tentatively, D is TRBD1 (6 bases). Germline assignment: CDR1 SGHDN and CDR2 FVKESK. The CDR3 runs 14 residues. V shed 4 bases and J shed 4 bases, with 12 bases lying between them.

This clonotype occurred a few times. The rearrangement joins TRBV27 to TRBJ2-7; either TRBD1 or TRBD2 may fit D (5 bases each). V lost 8 bases and J 0 bases, leaving 17 bases between the germline ends. Germline values: CDR1 MNHEY, CDR2 SMNVEV (reference sequence). The CDR3 sequence is 15 residues long. In nucleotides, the CDR3 is TGTGCCAGCCACCCAGGGAGCGTCTACTCCTACGAGCAGTACTTC. Translated, it gives CASHPGSVYSYEQYF.

The chain links TRBV20-1 to TRBJ2-3, with TRBD2 identical over 8 bases. V lost 0 bases and J lost 2; bases outside the gene matches: 4. The CDR3 runs to 15 residues. Germline V gene lookup returns CDR1 DFQATT and CDR2 SNEGSKA (reference sequence). In DNA form, the CDR3 reads TGCAGTGCTAGAGATTGGCGGGGGGACACAGATACGCAGTATTTT. It translates to CSARDWRGDTDTQYF.

This clonotype was counted a few times. The chain carries TRBV20-1 and TRBJ1-1; D uncertain. CDR3 length equals 14 residues. Germline V gene sequence: CDR1 DFQATT, CDR2 SNEGSKA (reference sequence). With 2 bases removed from V and 5 bases from J, the gap between germline ends came to 15 bases. The CDR3 sequence is CSARKVRGRTEAFF. The DNA of the CDR3 is TGCAGTGCTAGAAAGGTACGAGGTAGGACTGAAGCTTTCTTT.

The table lists this clonotype with a few counts. V gene TRBV5-8 combines with J gene TRBJ1-5, with 9 bases matching TRBD1. J was trimmed by 6 bases and V by 4 bases; bases with no gene match: 8. The CDR3 spans 15 residues. Looked up from germline, CDR1 is SGHTS and CDR2 is YDEGEE. The CDR3 region has the DNA TGTGCCAGCAGCGCTGGGACAGGGTGGGGTCAGCCCCAGCATTTT. Its translation is CASSAGTGWGQPQHF.

The CDR3 sequence is CASSLRPGGDTEAFF. CDR3 DNA sequence: TGTGCCAGCAGTCTCCGACCCGGAGGGGACACTGAAGCTTTCTTT. The chain combines TRBV12-3 or TRBV12-4 with TRBJ1-1, with a weak D call TRBD1 (5 bases). The CDR3 spans 15 residues. Deletions cut 5 bases from V and 3 bases from J, with 16 bases between.

This clonotype has a handful of counts. This chain joins TRBV28 and TRBJ2-1; D call uncertain. CDR3 size: 12 residues. V dropped 1 base and J dropped 10 bases, with 8 bases sitting between them. Per germline, CDR1 MDHEN and CDR2 SYDVKM. In nucleotides, the CDR3 is TGTGCCAGCAGTTTATCTGGGATGGAGCAGTTCTTC. The encoded protein is CASSLSGMEQFF.